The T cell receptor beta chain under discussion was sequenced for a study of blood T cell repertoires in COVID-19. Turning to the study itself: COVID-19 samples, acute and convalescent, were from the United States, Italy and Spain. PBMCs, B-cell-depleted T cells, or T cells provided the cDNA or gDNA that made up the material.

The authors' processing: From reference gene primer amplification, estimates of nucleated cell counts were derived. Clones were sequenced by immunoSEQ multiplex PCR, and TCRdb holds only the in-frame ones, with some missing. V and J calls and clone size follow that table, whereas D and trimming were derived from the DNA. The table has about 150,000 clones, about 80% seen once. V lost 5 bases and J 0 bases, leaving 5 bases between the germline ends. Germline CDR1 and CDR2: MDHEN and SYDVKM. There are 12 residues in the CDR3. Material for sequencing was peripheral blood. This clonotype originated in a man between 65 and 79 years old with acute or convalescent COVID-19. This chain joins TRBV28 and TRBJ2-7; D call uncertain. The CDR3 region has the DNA TGTGCCAGCAGTAGCCGCTCCTACGAGCAGTACTTC. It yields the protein CASSSRSYEQYF. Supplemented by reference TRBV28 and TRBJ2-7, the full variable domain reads DVKVTQSSRYLVKRTGEKVFLECVQDMDHENMFWYRQDPGLGLRLIYFSYDVKMKEKGDIPEGYSVSREKKERFSLILESASTNQTSMYLCASSSRSYEQYFGPGTRLTVT.